The clone carrying this T cell receptor beta chain has a handful of counts. As yet, its antigen is unknown. This CDR3 has 18 residues. Germline-derived CDR1 and CDR2 are SGHAT and FQNNGV. J lost 5 bases, V lost 4 bases, and 8 bases had no gene match. PCR was performed using 60 Vbeta and 13 Jbeta primers. This table comes from immunoSEQ multiplex PCR, and its TCRdb copy is limited to in-frame clones, with some not included. The sample includes about 160,000 clones, roughly three quarters seen only once; the top ten take 3.5%. This record belongs to a study of cytomegalovirus exposure and HLA in healthy donors. Study overall: Findings of an earlier analysis included 117 million unique TCR beta sequences from some 200 million T cells. The study's findings and limits: Among donors in an Asian-associated ancestry cluster, a later analysis reportedly found fewer N-insertions than the approximately 700-donor mean. Information on immune exposure was restricted to one variable (CMV serostatus).

The sequencing input was PBMCs. The rearrangement joins TRBV11-2 to TRBJ2-1; TRBD2 matches 16 bases. The clonotype was recovered from a human donor in good health. CDR3 region: CASSSGTSGREGDNEQFF. As DNA, the CDR3 is TGTGCCAGCAGCTCCGGGACTAGCGGGAGGGAAGGGGACAATGAGCAGTTCTTC.